These 19 T cell receptor beta chains came from one sample sequenced in a study of beta chain features in type 1 diabetes. The study, taken as a whole, reports: Moderate but significant shortening of TCRB CDR3s was recorded in all four CD4+ subsets from Type 1 diabetes patients.

These TCRs' antigens remain unknown. The entirety of the isolated RNA underwent reverse transcription, so expressed TCRB transcripts were sequenced. TCRdb's copy holds only in-frame clones and misses some; the assay was immunoSEQ multiplex PCR. Of about 340,000 clones in the sample, approximately 10% were seen once. Material for sequencing was central memory CD4+ T cells from blood. The receptors derive from a man aged 25 to 45 with type 1 diabetes.

The J gene is TRBJ2-3, the V gene TRBV9, with TRBD2 matching over 7 bases. The CDR3 has 12 amino acids. Germline V gene lookup returns CDR1 SGDLS and CDR2 YYNGEE. The V gene end was trimmed by 5 bases and the J gene end by 9 bases; junction bases not matched to a gene: 6. Written as DNA, the CDR3 is TGTGCCAGCAGAGCTGGGGAGGGAACGCAGTATTTT. Translation: CASRAGEGTQYF.

In regard to this clone: Other DNA sequences in this specimen translate into the identical CDR3. V gene TRBV5-6 combines with J gene TRBJ2-1; TRBD2 agrees at 9 bases. The CDR3 extends over 13 amino acids. V dropped 2 bases and J dropped 7; count of bases not matched to a gene: 1. Germline V gene sequence: CDR1 SGHDT, CDR2 YYEEEE. The CDR3 loop reads CASSLAGGNEQFF. CDR3 DNA sequence: TGTGCCAGCAGCTTAGCGGGGGGAAATGAGCAGTTCTTC. The variable domain in full, completed from reference TRBV5-6 and TRBJ2-1, reads DAGVTQSPTHLIKTRGQQVTLRCSPKSGHDTVSWYQQALGQGPQFIFQYYEEEERQRGNFPDRFSGHQFPNYSSELNVNALLLGDSALYLCASSLAGGNEQFFGPGTRLTVL.

The chain uses TRBV7-2 and TRBJ1-6; possible D gene TRBD1, 5 bases. The length of the CDR3 is 18 residues. Germline CDR1 reads SGHTA; CDR2 reads FQGNSA. Between the trimmed V and J ends, which lost 1 base and 1 base, there was a span of 14 bases. CDR3 residues: CASSLGGRVGSYNSPLHF. The CDR3 DNA reads TGTGCCAGCAGCTTAGGGGGCAGGGTAGGATCCTATAATTCACCCCTCCACTTT.

The table lists this clone with a few counts. The V call is TRBV21-1, the J call TRBJ1-1; TRBD1, the table's D call, lacks a check against the DNA. TRBV21-1 is deemed a pseudogene. This CDR3 contains 14 residues. The CDR3 reads CASSKGQLNTEAFF. The CDR3 bases are TGTGCCAGCAGCAAGGGACAACTGAACACTGAAGCTTTCTTT.

V gene TRBV28 combines with J gene TRBJ2-5; TRBD2 matches 11 bases. With V trimmed by 6 bases and J by 5 bases, 2 bases remained unmatched. Germline V CDR1 and CDR2: MDHEN, SYDVKM. The CDR3 spans 13 residues. The CDR3 DNA follows: TGTGCCAGCAGACTAGCGGGGGTGGAGACCCAGTACTTC. Amino acids: CASRLAGVETQYF.

The chain combines TRBV4-3 with TRBJ2-3; D possibly corresponds to TRBD1 (5 bases). Germline V gene sequence: CDR1 LGHNA, CDR2 YSLEER. The CDR3 length is 14 residues. V was pared by 4 bases and J by 1 base, with 9 bases between. The CDR3 is CASSLDTRTDTQYF. Written as DNA, the CDR3 is TGCGCCAGCAGCCTGGACACCCGCACAGATACGCAGTATTTT.

This clone has only a few counts. The chain has TRBV7-2 and TRBJ2-7, with TRBD2 matching 9 bases. This CDR3 contains 19 residues. V gave up 1 base and J gave up 2 bases; unmatched junction bases: 15. Germline assignment: CDR1 SGHTA and CDR2 FQGNSA. The CDR3 protein is CASSLVGGTSSPRAYEQYF. The CDR3 coding sequence is TGTGCCAGCAGCTTAGTAGGAGGGACTAGCAGTCCGAGGGCCTACGAGCAGTACTTC. Complete variable domain (other parts from reference TRBV7-2 and TRBJ2-7): GAGVSQSPSNKVTEKGKDVELRCDPISGHTALYWYRQSLGQGLEFLIYFQGNSAPDKSGLPSDRFSAERTGGSVSTLTIQRTQQEDSAVYLCASSLVGGTSSPRAYEQYFGPGTRLTVT.

This clone has more than one count but fewer than ten. The CDR3 loop is CASSQTGGGGQPQHF. The CDR3 nucleotides are TGTGCCAGCAGTCAGACAGGGGGCGGAGGACAGCCCCAGCATTTT. The J gene is TRBJ1-5, the V gene TRBV2; 10 bases line up with TRBD1. The CDR3 runs to 15 residues. J was trimmed by 7 bases and V by 5 bases; bases with no gene match: 8. Germline V lookup: CDR1 SNHLY, CDR2 FYNNEI.

This clone was seen only a few times. The chain has TRBV10-1 and TRBJ2-5; TRBD2 matches at 9 bases. The CDR3 spans 13 residues. After removal of 7 bases from V and 3 bases from J, the junction contained 3 bases not matched to a gene. Germline CDR1 WNHNN, CDR2 SYGVQD (reference sequence). CDR3 DNA sequence: TGCGCCAGCACGCCTAGCGGGAAAGAGACCCAGTACTTC. Amino acids: CASTPSGKETQYF.

This clone has a handful of counts. The chain links TRBV7-8 to TRBJ2-7; the D gene could be TRBD1 or TRBD2 (5 bases each). The CDR3 contains 15 residues. V was pared by 5 bases and J by 2 bases, with 16 bases between. CDR1 SGHVS and CDR2 FQNEAQ come from the germline V gene. The CDR3, as DNA: TGTGCCAGCAGCCATCGCTGGGACCGCGCCTACGAGCAGTACTTC. Translating gives CASSHRWDRAYEQYF.

This clone has more than one count but fewer than ten. The J gene is TRBJ2-3, the V gene TRBV27; D may be TRBD1 (6 bases). The CDR3 sequence is 15 residues long. Germline CDR1 is MNHEY and CDR2 is SMNVEV (reference sequence). V shed 5 bases and J shed 3 bases, with 15 bases lying between them. The CDR3 spells CASSPHQGSTDTQYF. CDR3 sequence (DNA): TGTGCCAGCAGTCCACACCAGGGGAGTACAGATACGCAGTATTTT.

This clone was seen only a few times. This chain uses TRBV27 with TRBJ2-7; D is perhaps TRBD1 (6 bases). In germline, CDR1 is MNHEY, CDR2 SMNVEV (reference sequence). The V and J ends lost 2 bases and 9 bases respectively, with 17 bases between them. The CDR3 is made up of 14 amino acids. This CDR3 reads CASSLQPRGTRQYF. The CDR3 DNA sequence: TGTGCCAGCAGTTTACAGCCCAGGGGAACGAGGCAGTACTTC.

This clone was observed a handful of times. This rearrangement joins TRBV7-8 to TRBJ2-5; 8 positions match TRBD2. CDR1 and CDR2 from the germline V gene are SGHVS and FQNEAQ. The CDR3 consists of 12 residues. V dropped 9 bases and J dropped 4; count of bases not matched to a gene: 4. The CDR3 DNA reads as TGTGCCAGTGGGACTAGACTAGAGACCCAGTACTTC. This codes for CASGTRLETQYF.

V is TRBV5-1 and J is TRBJ2-3, with 8 positions matching TRBD2. The CDR3 length is 15 residues. Losses at the gene ends were 5 bases for V and 0 bases for J; bases not matched to a gene: 5. Germline V gives CDR1 SGHRS, CDR2 YFSETQ. The CDR3 spells CASRSSGESTDTQYF. DNA for the CDR3: TGCGCCAGCAGGAGTAGCGGGGAAAGCACAGATACGCAGTATTTT.

The V and J genes are TRBV2 and TRBJ2-5; D remains ambiguous. Germline V lookup: CDR1 SNHLY, CDR2 FYNNEI. This CDR3 comprises 16 residues. V was shortened by 6 bases and J by 2 bases, with 19 bases between the two germline ends. In DNA form, the CDR3 reads TGTGCCAGCAGCGCTTCACCCGGCCAATGGCAAGAGACCCAGTACTTC. This codes for CASSASPGQWQETQYF.

V is TRBV10-1 and J is TRBJ2-2; no firm D call. The CDR3 consists of 13 residues. The V end lost 6 bases, the J end lost 2 bases, and 7 bases lay between the germline ends. Germline values: CDR1 WNHNN, CDR2 SYGVQD (reference sequence). CDR3 loop: CASSATNTGELFF. In DNA form, the CDR3 reads TGCGCCAGCAGCGCGACCAACACCGGGGAGCTGTTTTTT.

The chain uses TRBV30 and TRBJ1-3; D gene unclear. V was shortened by 4 bases and J by 0 bases, with 10 bases between the two germline ends. Germline-derived CDR1 and CDR2 are GTSNPN and SVGIG (reference sequence). The CDR3 loop spans 14 amino acids. CDR3 sequence (DNA): TGTGCCTGGATATTGGGGAGCTCTGGAAACACCATATATTTT. Residues: CAWILGSSGNTIYF.

In this sample, this clone turned up a few times. The V gene is TRBV28, the J gene TRBJ2-3, with 8 positions matching TRBD2. Trimming removed 5 bases from V and 1 base from J; junction bases left unmatched: 8. Germline V gene data show CDR1 as MDHEN and CDR2 as SYDVKM. The CDR3 extends over 16 amino acids. CDR3 nucleotides: TGTGCCAGCAGTCCTTGGACGCGGGGGGGCACAGATACGCAGTATTTT. Amino acids: CASSPWTRGGTDTQYF.

The chain has TRBV29-1 and TRBJ2-1; D is undetermined. The CDR3 length is 15 residues. The V end lost 5 bases, the J end lost 1 base, and 15 bases lay between the germline ends. Germline V CDR1 and CDR2: SQVTM, ANQGSEA. The CDR3 DNA sequence: TGCAGCGTTAGGAGTCTTATCGGGTCCTACAATGAGCAGTTCTTC. Its translation is CSVRSLIGSYNEQFF.